Sequencing of this TCR beta chain was carried out in a study of neurological immune-mediated disorders. The ends lost 2 bases at V and 12 bases at J; junction bases unmatched: 12. The CDR3 is made up of 16 amino acids. This clonotype was observed at least ten times. Its antigen is as yet unknown. A 10-nucleotide random UMI tagged transcripts in template-switch 5'RACE cDNA synthesis. TCRdb re-analysed the 5' RACE reads in MiXCR, keeping a single row per CDR3 protein. The profile shows approximately 36,000 distinct CDR3 sequences, 13% to 15% of them singletons. General study points: The absence of any CDR3 amino acid sequence shared by expanded clones across subjects suggests that repertoires were private in all groups.

The sample taken for sequencing was PBMCs. This chain uses TRBV12-3 or TRBV12-4 with TRBJ2-1, with 11 bases that match TRBD2. The sequence came from a woman aged 50 to 65 with HTLV-1-associated myelopathy (HAM/TSP). The CDR3 DNA reads as TGTGCCAGCAGTTTACAAACTAGCGGGGGCCCCGAAGGGCAGTTCTTC. Its translation: CASSLQTSGGPEGQFF.